Detailed here is one T cell receptor beta chain. The target of this receptor is not known. Per-base qualities were not stored, and no clone one base away is much larger. The data originate from a study of blood T cell repertoires in COVID-19 (dated by TCRdb to 2020 to 2021). Concerning the study at large: Samples covering the acute and convalescent phases of COVID-19 were provided by collaborators in the United States, Italy and Spain. Samples came from the ongoing ImmuneRACE study (first 160 participants) plus 1,254 subjects from 6 global collaborators. Sample metadata almost always included a de-identified subject ID, COVID-19 status, age in years and sex. The prospective study material was composed of cDNA or gDNA derived from T cells, B-cell-depleted T cells, or PBMCs. Where HLA class I and class II types were available, the types were taken from metadata supplied by the sample provider, not from assay-based typing. The repertoires were made available in a free public database intended to serve as a resource for research on the immune response to SARS-CoV-2. Subjects who had been exposed to COVID-19, were actively infected with it, or had recovered from it provided the deeply sampled blood TCRbeta repertoires that made up the dataset. Overall results and qualifications from the work: The quantity of clinical and demographic metadata differed by source and by participant and was supplied without curation.

TCRbeta CDR3 regions were amplified from genomic DNA by means of the immunoSEQ Assay, a bias-controlled multiplex PCR. Processing in the source paper ran as follows. The number of nucleated cells in each sample was estimated by amplification of reference gene primers within the assay. To quantify the absolute abundance of each unique TCRbeta CDR3 rearrangement, sequence reads were collapsed and filtered. For each sample, productive Simpson clonality was calculated by taking the square root of Simpson's diversity index across productive rearrangements. Held by TCRdb, this immuneACCESS table contains in-frame sequences only and omits some clones. Under half of the omission traces to an unresolved V gene where checked; the cause of the rest is unknown. D and trimming come from the DNA, and the V and J calls and clone size come from that table. This sample is represented by 210,000 or so clones; approximately 80% of them were singletons. The ten largest clones take up 7.8% of the sample.

From V the trimming removes 5 bases and from J it removes 11 bases, while the gene matches leave 7 bases of the junction unaccounted for. The CDR3 holds 14 amino acids from the cysteine to the phenylalanine. CDR3 DNA is the only sequence kept; it has 42 bases, read in frame from the first base. CDR1 MNHEY and CDR2 SVGAGI were looked up in the germline V gene. One collaborating source in Seattle enrolled patients during active infection and followed them longitudinally through the course of disease. The collaborating institutions used their own protocols to collect whole blood in K2EDTA tubes. For TCRbeta analysis, collaborator samples were shipped as frozen whole blood, as isolated PBMCs, or as DNA extracted from either sample type.

The chain is made from TRBV6-5 and TRBJ1-6, with TRBD1 identical over 9 junction bases. This receptor was obtained from a woman older than 75 with COVID-19, enrolled during active disease. Sequenced: peripheral blood. CDR3 protein: CASSPGQGLTPLHF. The nucleotide sequence is given as TGTGCCAGCAGTCCGGGACAGGGATTGACACCCCTCCACTTT.